A single sample gave rise to the 20 T cell receptor beta chains below, sequenced in a study of cytomegalovirus exposure and HLA in healthy donors. Primers included in the PCR were 60 Vbeta and 13 Jbeta primers. Repertoires were generated with immunoSEQ multiplex PCR, while TCRdb's copy carries only in-frame clones and drops some. Among about 200,000 clones, about 83% were seen once, and the ten largest hold roughly 1.5%. The material sequenced was PBMCs. These receptors were taken from a girl between 5 and 17 years old in good health and CMV-seronegative.

The chain carries TRBV19 and TRBJ1-1; D is undetermined. Germline assignment: CDR1 LNHDA and CDR2 SQIVND (reference sequence). V lost 7 bases to trimming and J lost 10 bases, with 13 bases between them. The length of the CDR3 is 11 residues. CDR3 nucleotides: TGTGCCAGTAATCTGAAAGGGAGAGCTTTCTTT. Translation gives CASNLKGRAFF.

V usage is TRBV30 and J usage is TRBJ2-7, with TRBD1 matching over 7 bases. The CDR3 has 11 amino acids. CDR1 is GTSNPN, CDR2 SVGIG, per germline (reference sequence). The V gene end was trimmed by 4 bases and the J gene end by 4 bases; junction bases not matched to a gene: 1. The CDR3 protein is CAWKTGYEQYF. Here the CDR3 DNA reads TGTGCCTGGAAGACAGGGTACGAGCAGTACTTC. Full variable domain (rest looked up from reference TRBV30 and TRBJ2-7): SQTIHQWPATLVQPVGSPLSLECTVEGTSNPNLYWYRQAAGRGLQLLFYSVGIGQISSEVPQNLSASRPQDRQFILSSKKLLLSDSGFYLCAWKTGYEQYFGPGTRLTVT.

The chain combines TRBV30 with TRBJ2-5, with 8 bases lining up with TRBD1. J was trimmed by 6 bases and V by 2 bases; bases with no gene match: 14. The CDR3 runs 16 residues. Germline values: CDR1 GTSNPN, CDR2 SVGIG (reference sequence). The DNA of the CDR3 is TGTGCCTGGAGTCTCCTCAGGGGGCGCGAAGGAAAGACCCAGTACTTC. As protein: CAWSLLRGREGKTQYF.

V is TRBV7-7 and J is TRBJ2-1, with D possibly being TRBD2 (6 bases). The CDR3 has 15 residues. The germline V and J ends were trimmed by 5 bases and 0 bases, with 11 bases remaining between them. CDR1 SSHAT and CDR2 FNYEAQ come from the germline V gene (reference sequence). The CDR3 is CASSPSEGSYNEQFF. CDR3 sequence (DNA): TGTGCCAGCAGCCCTAGCGAGGGCTCCTACAATGAGCAGTTCTTC.

This clone was picked up one time. The chain combines TRBV19 with TRBJ1-5, with TRBD1 as a possible D gene (6 bases). Germline CDR1 reads LNHDA; CDR2 reads SQIVND (reference sequence). This CDR3 is 18 amino acids long. The germline V and J ends were trimmed by 3 bases and 1 base, with 19 bases remaining between them. The CDR3: CASSMRGVGRGSNQPQHF. CDR3 in DNA: TGTGCCAGTAGTATGAGGGGAGTGGGCAGGGGAAGCAATCAGCCCCAGCATTTT.

This chain uses TRBV5-5 with TRBJ1-3; D perhaps matches TRBD1 (5 bases). Germline-derived CDR1 and CDR2 are SGHKS and YYEKEE (reference sequence). V was cut by 1 base and J by 0 bases, with 11 bases left in between. The CDR3 contains 16 residues. CDR3 coding DNA: TGTGCCAGCAGCTTGAGGCGGGGGGACTCTGGAAACACCATATATTTT. It is translated as CASSLRRGDSGNTIYF. The full variable domain, in which reference TRBV5-5 and TRBJ1-3 provide the parts outside the CDR3, is DAGVTQSPTHLIKTRGQQVTLRCSPISGHKSVSWYQQVLGQGPQFIFQYYEKEERGRGNFPDRFSARQFPNYSSELNVNALLLGDSALYLCASSLRRGDSGNTIYFGEGSWLTVV.

The chain employs TRBV7-3 and TRBJ1-2, with TRBD1 matching 7 bases. The germline CDR1 and CDR2 sequences are SGHTA and FQGTGA. J lost 5 bases, V lost 5 bases, and 14 bases had no gene match. The CDR3 is 16 amino acids. The CDR3 DNA is TGTGCCAGCAGCCCCAAGCCACCGGGACAGAATTATGGCTACACCTTC. As protein: CASSPKPPGQNYGYTF. Full variable domain (remainder filled in from reference TRBV7-3 and TRBJ1-2): GAGVSQTPSNKVTEKGKYVELRCDPISGHTALYWYRQSLGQGPEFLIYFQGTGAADDSGLPNDRFFAVRPEGSVSTLKIQRTERGDSAVYLCASSPKPPGQNYGYTFGSGTRLTVV.

The chain recombines TRBV18 with TRBJ2-7; 7 bases are a match to TRBD1. The trim removed 3 bases at V and 2 bases at J, leaving 4 bases unmatched. The CDR3 has 14 residues. Germline V gene lookup returns CDR1 KGHSH and CDR2 LQKENI. The CDR3 spells CASSPRDSAYEQYF. The CDR3 DNA reads TGTGCCAGCTCACCCCGGGACAGTGCCTACGAGCAGTACTTC.

This chain links TRBV5-6 with TRBJ2-6; a possible D gene is TRBD1 (5 bases). Deletions cut 3 bases from V and 0 bases from J, with 13 bases between. The V gene's germline CDR1 is SGHDT and CDR2 YYEEEE. The CDR3 length is 17 residues. CDR3 sequence: CASSSGIPYSGANVLTF. The CDR3 DNA is TGTGCCAGCAGCTCAGGGATTCCCTACTCTGGGGCCAACGTCCTGACTTTC.

The J gene is TRBJ1-2, the V gene TRBV6-5; D is unclear. Per germline, CDR1 MNHEY and CDR2 SVGAGI. CDR3 length equals 13 residues. Trimming pared 4 bases from V and 4 bases from J, leaving 10 bases between. Written as DNA, the CDR3 is TGTGCCAGCAGTTCTCACCGGGTCTATGGCTACACCTTC. It translates to CASSSHRVYGYTF.

The J gene is TRBJ1-1, the V gene TRBV7-9; the D is unclear. CDR1 SEHNR and CDR2 FQNEAQ come from the germline V gene (reference sequence). The CDR3 loop spans 16 amino acids. The V gene lost 1 base and the J gene lost 1 base, with 13 bases spanning the gap. The chain's CDR3 is CASSLDRAYGNTEAFF. The CDR3 DNA reads TGTGCCAGCAGCTTAGATCGCGCTTACGGGAACACTGAAGCTTTCTTT.

The rearrangement joins TRBV9 to TRBJ2-2, with 12 nucleotides matching TRBD1. This CDR3 comprises 16 residues. V dropped 4 bases and J dropped 5; count of bases not matched to a gene: 6. Germline V gene lookup returns CDR1 SGDLS and CDR2 YYNGEE. CDR3 in DNA: TGTGCCAGCAGCATCGGGACAGGGGGCAGGACCGGGGAGCTGTTTTTT. Protein product: CASSIGTGGRTGELFF.

This rearrangement joins TRBV10-1 to TRBJ2-2; 11 bases are shared with TRBD2. Unmatched junction bases numbered 7, after V lost 3 bases and J lost 1 base. The CDR3 runs 18 residues. The germline gives CDR1 WNHNN, CDR2 SYGVQD (reference sequence). The CDR3 nucleotides are TGCGCCAGCAGTGAATCACTAGCGGGAGCGGGGAACACCGGGGAGCTGTTTTTT. Translated, it gives CASSESLAGAGNTGELFF.

This clone was observed once. The chain has TRBV5-6 and TRBJ2-4; TRBD2 agrees at 8 bases. CDR3 length: 15 residues. With 6 bases clipped from V and 3 bases from J, the junction kept 8 bases outside the gene matches. Germline V gene data show CDR1 as SGHDT and CDR2 as YYEEEE. The CDR3 DNA reads TGTGCCAGCACCGGTAGCGGGAAAGGCAAAAACATTCAGTACTTC. Translating gives CASTGSGKGKNIQYF.

The gene calls are TRBV7-2 and TRBJ1-1; 7 nucleotides agree with TRBD1. This CDR3 contains 12 residues. Unmatched junction bases numbered 4, after V lost 2 bases and J lost 10 bases. In germline, CDR1 is SGHTA, CDR2 FQGNSA. The CDR3 region has the DNA TGTGCCAGCAGCTTACGAACAGGGGTAGCTTTCTTT. Translated, it gives CASSLRTGVAFF.

The chain recombines TRBV5-5 with TRBJ2-5; possible D gene TRBD2, 6 bases. The tail of the sequence fits TRBJ2-7 better, so the J call may be wrong. CDR1 is SGHKS and CDR2 is YYEKEE in the germline V gene (reference sequence). The CDR3 is 16 residues long. The CDR3 loop reads CASSYPAGTPTYEQYF. As DNA, the CDR3 is TGTGCCAGCAGCTATCCGGCGGGGACGCCGACCTACGAGCAGTACTTC.

V gene TRBV28 combines with J gene TRBJ1-2; possibly TRBD1 for D (5 bases). CDR1 and CDR2 (germline): MDHEN, SYDVKM. Deletions cut 6 bases from V and 4 bases from J, with 12 bases between. The CDR3 runs 13 residues. The CDR3: CASSPGGSYGYTF. The DNA of the CDR3 is TGTGCCAGCAGCCCTGGGGGGAGCTATGGCTACACCTTC.

The V call is TRBV28, the J call TRBJ2-7, with no clear D. The CDR3 sequence is 11 residues long. The V gene lost 5 bases and the J gene lost 7 bases, with 9 bases spanning the gap. Germline CDR1 reads MDHEN; CDR2 reads SYDVKM. CDR3 in amino acids: CASSNRQEQYF. As DNA, the CDR3 is TGTGCCAGCAGTAACCGACAAGAGCAGTACTTC.

V usage is TRBV28 and J usage is TRBJ1-1; 7 bases match TRBD1. Germline loops: CDR1 MDHEN, CDR2 SYDVKM. V lost 1 base, J lost 10 bases, and 12 bases stayed unmatched. The CDR3 has 15 amino acids. The CDR3 nucleotides are TGTGCCAGCAGTTTATATGGCAGGGGGGCGGTTGCAGCTTTCTTT. Its translation is CASSLYGRGAVAAFF.

The J gene is TRBJ1-3, the V gene TRBV4-2; D gene ambiguous. V was pared by 0 bases and J by 0 bases, with 9 bases between. The CDR3 loop spans 16 amino acids. The germline V gene has CDR1 LGHNA and CDR2 YNFKEQ. The CDR3 loop reads CASSQDLWLSGNTIYF. The CDR3 region has the DNA TGTGCCAGCAGCCAAGATCTGTGGCTCTCTGGAAACACCATATATTTT.